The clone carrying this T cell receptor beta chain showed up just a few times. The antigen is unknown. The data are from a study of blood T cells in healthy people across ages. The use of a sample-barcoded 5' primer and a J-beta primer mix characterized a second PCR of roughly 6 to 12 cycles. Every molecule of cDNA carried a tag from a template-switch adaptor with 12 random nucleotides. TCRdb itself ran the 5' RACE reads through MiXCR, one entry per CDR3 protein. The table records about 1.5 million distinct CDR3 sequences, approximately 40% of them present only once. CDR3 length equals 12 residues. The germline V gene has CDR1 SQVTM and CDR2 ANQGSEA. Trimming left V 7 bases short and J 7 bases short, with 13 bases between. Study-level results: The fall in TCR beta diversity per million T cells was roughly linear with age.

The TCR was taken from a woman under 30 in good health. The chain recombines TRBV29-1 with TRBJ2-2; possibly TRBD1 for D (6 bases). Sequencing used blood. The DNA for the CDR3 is TGCAGCGGATACAGGGAATTCGGGGAGCTGTTTTTT. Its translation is CSGYREFGELFF.